The subject of this entry is one T cell receptor beta chain. The PCR had 60 Vbeta and 13 Jbeta primers. Measured with immunoSEQ multiplex PCR; TCRdb has only the in-frame clones, and not every one. The table lists approximately 190,000 clones, around 80% of them singletons, with approximately 1.6% in the top ten. This CDR3 is built from 16 residues. The junction had 3 bases not matched to a gene; V was cut back by 4 bases and J by 1 base. Germline-derived CDR1 and CDR2 are WSHSY and SAAADI. The data stem from a study of cytomegalovirus exposure and HLA in healthy donors. The source of this sequence is a man aged 40-50 years in good health and CMV-seropositive. The sample was PBMCs. The gene calls are TRBV10-2 and TRBJ1-5; TRBD1 matches at 11 bases. The CDR3 is CASSVGTGGSNQPQHF. The CDR3 DNA is TGCGCCAGCAGTGTCGGGACAGGGGGGAGCAATCAGCCCCAGCATTTT.